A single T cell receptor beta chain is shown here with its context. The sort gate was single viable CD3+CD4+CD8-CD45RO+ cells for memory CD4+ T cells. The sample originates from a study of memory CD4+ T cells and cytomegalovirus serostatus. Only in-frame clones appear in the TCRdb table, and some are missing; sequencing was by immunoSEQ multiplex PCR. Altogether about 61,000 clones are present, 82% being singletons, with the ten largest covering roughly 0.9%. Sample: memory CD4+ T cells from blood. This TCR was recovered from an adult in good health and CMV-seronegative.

The CDR3 spells CASSLESLRHEKLFF. For the CDR3, the DNA is TGCGCCAGCAGCTTGGAAAGTCTGCGTCATGAAAAACTGTTTTTT. The chain uses TRBV5-1 and TRBJ1-4, with unresolved D. V lost 0 bases and J 6 bases, leaving 12 bases between the germline ends. CDR3 length: 15 amino acids. Germline values: CDR1 SGHRS, CDR2 YFSETQ.